Listed below are T cell receptor beta chains from one sample, sequenced in a study of shared clonotypes between healthy human individuals. Here immunoSEQ multiplex PCR was the method, and the copy in TCRdb shows in-frame clones only, minus some. The repertoire includes 2 million to 2.5 million clones, 85% to 95% of them detected once, and 0.39% sits in the top ten. The sample consisted of naive CD4+ T cells from PBMCs. Receptor source: a man aged 18 to 29 in good health. Some clones in this sample may be carry-over from other donors' samples. Both conserved end residues are part of each CDR3. The D gene is left open where the match is weak. Expanded clones get a size class; other rows say once, few or many, or leave the size out.

V	J	size	D	CDR3	DNA
TRBV6-1	TRBJ2-3	.	TRBD2	CASSERDGRGTSADTQYF	TGTGCCAGCAGTGAAAGGGATGGTCGGGGGACTAGCGCAGATACGCAGTATTTT
TRBV5-5	TRBJ2-5	.	.	CASSLRSAETQYF	TGTGCCAGCAGCTTGAGATCTGCAGAGACCCAGTACTTC
TRBV4-2	TRBJ2-3	.	.	CASSQVLGTDTQYF	TGTGCCAGCAGCCAAGTTCTAGGGACAGATACGCAGTATTTT
TRBV6-1	TRBJ1-1	.	.	CASKRAGGNTEAFF	TGTGCCAGCAAAAGGGCAGGAGGGAACACTGAAGCTTTCTTT
TRBV5-1	TRBJ2-7	.	TRBD2	CASSLGTSYYEQYF	TGCGCCAGCAGCCTCGGGACTAGCTATTACGAGCAGTACTTC
TRBV30	TRBJ2-3	.	.	CAWSVEWDTQYF	TGTGCCTGGAGTGTGGAGTGGGATACGCAGTATTTT
TRBV28	TRBJ2-6	.	.	CASGSGANVLTF	TGTGCCAGCGGATCTGGGGCCAACGTCCTGACTTTC
TRBV28	TRBJ2-1	.	.	CASSLGGAGNEQFF	TGTGCCAGCAGTTTAGGGGGGGCCGGTAATGAGCAGTTCTTC
TRBV29-1	TRBJ2-2	.	.	CSVERGAPGELFF	TGCAGCGTTGAGAGGGGGGCCCCCGGGGAGCTGTTTTTT
TRBV6-6	TRBJ2-7	.	.	CASSRSSYEQYF	TGTGCCAGCAGCCGCAGCTCCTACGAGCAGTACTTC
TRBV7-3	TRBJ2-2	.	TRBD1	CASSSPQGATNTGELFF	TGTGCCAGCAGCTCCCCACAGGGGGCGACGAACACCGGGGAGCTGTTTTTT
TRBV28	TRBJ1-3	once	.	CASSLREHSGNTIYF	TGTGCCAGCAGTTTAAGGGAACACTCTGGAAACACCATATATTTT
TRBV4-2	TRBJ1-3	.	.	CASSQPAVSGNTIYF	TGTGCCAGCAGCCAGCCGGCGGTCTCTGGAAACACCATATATTTT
TRBV30	TRBJ1-1	.	.	CAWSVATPGNTEAFF	TGTGCCTGGAGTGTGGCGACACCCGGGAACACTGAAGCTTTCTTT
TRBV7-2	TRBJ2-7	.	TRBD1	CASSHDRDRGYEQYF	TGTGCCAGCAGCCATGATCGGGACAGGGGCTACGAGCAGTACTTC
TRBV6-5	TRBJ2-7	.	.	CASGNGGGYEQYF	TGTGCCAGCGGTAATGGGGGAGGCTACGAGCAGTACTTC
TRBV28	TRBJ2-7	.	TRBD2	CASSSPGLATYEQYF	TGTGCCAGCAGTTCCCCGGGACTAGCGACATACGAGCAGTACTTC
TRBV10-2	TRBJ2-1	.	.	CASREVGAPNEQFF	TGCGCCAGCAGGGAGGTTGGGGCTCCAAATGAGCAGTTCTTC
TRBV5-1	TRBJ2-2	.	.	CASSFQGPNTGELFF	TGCGCCAGCAGCTTCCAAGGGCCAAACACCGGGGAGCTGTTTTTT
TRBV5-1	TRBJ1-4	.	.	CASSPQGVSEKLFF	TGCGCCAGCAGTCCGCAGGGAGTCAGCGAAAAACTGTTTTTT
TRBV10-3	TRBJ2-3	.	TRBD2	CAISETRLALSNTDTQYF	TGTGCCATCAGTGAGACTAGACTAGCGCTAAGCAACACAGATACGCAGTATTTT
TRBV25-1	TRBJ2-1	.	.	CASSDESYNEQFF	TGTGCCAGCAGTGACGAGTCCTACAATGAGCAGTTCTTC
TRBV27	TRBJ2-5	.	TRBD2	CASSPIAGGGPGETQYF	TGTGCCAGCAGTCCCATAGCGGGAGGAGGTCCCGGGGAGACCCAGTACTTC
TRBV15	TRBJ1-1	.	.	CATSRARGSTEAFF	TGTGCCACCAGCAGGGCGAGGGGGAGCACTGAAGCTTTCTTT
TRBV27	TRBJ2-1	once	.	CASSLVTAVSSYNEQFF	TGTGCCAGCAGTTTAGTGACAGCGGTCAGCTCCTACAATGAGCAGTTCTTC
TRBV5-1	TRBJ1-2	.	TRBD1	CASSLALQGASYGYTF	TGCGCCAGCAGCTTGGCCCTACAGGGGGCGAGCTATGGCTACACCTTC
TRBV18	TRBJ2-4	.	TRBD2	CASSLGVGTSGNIQYF	TGTGCCAGCTCACTAGGGGTGGGGACTAGCGGAAACATTCAGTACTTC
TRBV19	TRBJ2-2	once	.	CASSMEWVGGELFF	TGTGCCAGTAGTATGGAATGGGTCGGCGGGGAGCTGTTTTTT
TRBV5-4	TRBJ2-3	.	.	CASSLAGVSTDTQYF	TGTGCCAGCAGCTTGGCAGGGGTGAGCACAGATACGCAGTATTTT
TRBV5-1	TRBJ2-5	.	TRBD2	CASSPLYSGGPGETQYF	TGCGCCAGCAGTCCTCTCTATTCGGGAGGGCCAGGGGAGACCCAGTACTTC
TRBV9	TRBJ2-2	.	.	CASSGGLNTGELFF	TGTGCCAGCAGCGGAGGACTGAACACCGGGGAGCTGTTTTTT
TRBV7-2	TRBJ2-7	.	.	CASSLSRQAYEQYF	TGTGCCAGCAGCTTATCCCGACAGGCCTACGAGCAGTACTTC
TRBV28	TRBJ2-2	.	.	CASGSNEAHYTGELFF	TGTGCCAGCGGCTCGAACGAGGCGCATTACACCGGGGAGCTGTTTTTT
TRBV2	TRBJ1-1	.	.	CASSQQGPMNTEAFF	TGTGCCAGCAGTCAACAGGGCCCCATGAACACTGAAGCTTTCTTT
TRBV28	TRBJ2-5	.	.	CASSQNNGGLETQYF	TGTGCCAGCAGCCAGAATAACGGGGGATTAGAGACCCAGTACTTC
TRBV5-1	TRBJ2-1	.	TRBD2	CASSSLAGSYNEQFF	TGCGCCAGCAGCTCGCTAGCGGGGAGTTACAATGAGCAGTTCTTC
TRBV30	TRBJ1-2	.	TRBD1	CAWSMGQPNYGYTF	TGTGCCTGGAGTATGGGACAGCCTAACTATGGCTACACCTTC
TRBV16	TRBJ1-5	.	.	CASSQSVGGHSNQPQHF	TGTGCCAGCAGCCAATCGGTCGGGGGTCATAGCAATCAGCCCCAGCATTTT
TRBV11-2	TRBJ1-1	.	TRBD1	CASSTIQGARTEAFF	TGTGCCAGCAGCACAATACAGGGGGCCAGGACTGAAGCTTTCTTT
TRBV29-1	TRBJ1-2	.	.	CSVEDPGQNYGYTF	TGCAGCGTTGAAGATCCAGGTCAAAACTATGGCTACACCTTC
TRBV6-1	TRBJ2-2	once	TRBD2	CASKGLAGDTGELFF	TGTGCCAGCAAGGGGCTAGCGGGAGACACCGGGGAGCTGTTTTTT
TRBV28	TRBJ2-7	many	TRBD1	CASSFSGTGSGEQYF	TGTGCCAGCAGTTTCTCAGGGACAGGGTCCGGCGAGCAGTACTTC
TRBV4-1	TRBJ1-4	.	.	CASSQGGYRERGTNEKLFF	TGCGCCAGCAGCCAAGGGGGGTACAGGGAGAGAGGGACTAATGAAAAACTGTTTTTT